This entry describes one TCR beta chain. What it recognizes is unknown. From germline, CDR1 is MNHNY and CDR2 SVGAGI (reference sequence). This CDR3 contains 16 residues. V lost 6 bases, J lost 8 bases, and 10 bases stayed unmatched. TCRdb keeps only in-frame clones here, not all; method: immunoSEQ multiplex PCR. The repertoire holds tens of thousands of clones, with 90% to 95% as singletons. This sample was taken from a study of OX40 agonist ivuxolimab in advanced cancers. General study results and limits: Clonal expansion from baseline to week 6 occurred in both CD4+ and CD8+ T cells. CD8+ T cells (on average) carried more expanded clones than CD4+ T cells. Also showing low normalized T-cell clonal expansion were some of the nonresponders.

The chain combines TRBV6-6 with TRBJ2-1; 13 positions match TRBD2. This TCR was recovered from an adult with an advanced solid tumor such as melanoma, head and neck, liver or kidney cancer. This sample comprised CD4+ or CD8+ T cells sorted from blood, obtained in a trial of the OX40 agonist ivuxolimab. This chain's CDR3 is CASRILGTSGNHEQFF. The CDR3 DNA is TGTGCCAGCAGGATATTAGGGACTAGCGGGAATCATGAGCAGTTCTTC.